This entry features one T cell receptor (beta chain) sequence. V was clipped by 3 bases and J by 0 bases, with 12 bases between them. This CDR3 is 17 amino acids long. TCRdb called the RT-PCR reads again in MiXCR, with one record for every CDR3 protein. Altogether about 680,000 distinct CDR3 sequences are present, 14% being singletons, with the ten largest covering about 3.9%. Input material: memory CD4+ T cells from blood. This TCR was sampled from a female donor in good health, serving as a healthy control. The V gene is TRBV12-3 or TRBV12-4, the J gene TRBJ2-6; maybe TRBD2 (6 bases). The CDR3 nucleotides read TGTGCCAGCAGTTTGGAGGGATCCATCTCTGGGGCCAACGTCCTGACTTTC. This gives the protein CASSLEGSISGANVLTF.